One and the same sample provided the 12 T cell receptor beta chains below, sequenced in a study of vaccination and CD4 T cells after COVID-19. Antigens of these TCRs are unknown. The study sequenced cultured CD4+ T cell DNA using the Oncomine TCR Beta short-read assay. TCRdb redid the calling of the PCR reads with MiXCR, one entry per CDR3 protein. This sample has just under 20,000 distinct CDR3 sequences, with around half found just once. Treatment of the sample: roughly 11-day PBMC culture with coronavirus spike peptide pools or control peptides (ViraFEST assay). This material consisted of CD4+ T cells from blood, cultured in vitro, taken before SARS-CoV-2 vaccination. The receptors stem from a human donor who had recovered from COVID-19.

The chain couples TRBV28 to TRBJ1-2; maybe TRBD1 (6 bases). The CDR3 length is 14 residues. Germline CDR1 reads MDHEN; CDR2 reads SYDVKM. V was shortened by 5 bases and J by 3 bases, with 13 bases between the two germline ends. The CDR3 DNA reads TGTGCCAGCAGTAAAACAGGGTTTTACTATGGCTACACCTTC. This translates into CASSKTGFYYGYTF.

The V gene is TRBV20-1, the J gene TRBJ2-5, with TRBD1 matching over 8 bases. The CDR3 is made up of 16 amino acids. The germline V gene encodes CDR1 DFQATT and CDR2 SNEGSKA (reference sequence). V lost 0 bases to trimming and J lost 5 bases; unmatched junction nucleotides: 11. CDR3 loop: CSARDPKGQARETQYF. The CDR3 DNA reads as TGCAGTGCTAGAGACCCGAAGGGACAGGCAAGGGAGACCCAGTACTTC.

The rearrangement joins TRBV20-1 to TRBJ2-5; no firm D call. The CDR3 is made up of 15 amino acids. CDR1 is DFQATT, CDR2 SNEGSKA, per germline (reference sequence). V lost 3 bases, J lost 2 bases, and 16 bases lay in between. The CDR3 nucleotides are TGCAGTGCTAGCCCCCAGCGTGGGGTTCAAGAGACCCAGTACTTC. As protein: CSASPQRGVQETQYF.

This clonotype has only one observation. The chain is built from TRBV20-1 and TRBJ2-7, with 10 bases matching TRBD2. The germline gives CDR1 DFQATT, CDR2 SNEGSKA (reference sequence). V shed 4 bases and J 6 bases; nucleotides not matched to a gene: 12. There are 15 residues in the CDR3. CDR3 coding DNA: TGCAGTGCTACGGACCCTAGCGGGGGTCGTTCCGAGCAGTACTTC. This translates into CSATDPSGGRSEQYF.

There are a few counts of this clonotype. The chain carries TRBV6-5 and TRBJ2-5; D may correspond to TRBD1 or TRBD2 (5 bases each). The CDR3 contains 11 residues. Germline V lookup: CDR1 MNHEY, CDR2 SVGAGI. V lost 4 bases and J lost 13, with 13 bases in between. CDR3 amino acids: CASSWGSLLYF. The DNA of the CDR3 is TGTGCCAGCAGTTGGGGGAGTCTCTTGTACTTC.

This clonotype was observed a handful of times. This chain connects TRBV10-3 to TRBJ2-7, with D tentatively TRBD1 (7 bases). Trimming removed 4 bases from V and 7 bases from J, with 17 bases in between. This CDR3 comprises 14 residues. Per germline, CDR1 ENHRY and CDR2 SYGVKD. CDR3 nucleotides: TGTGCCATCAGTGTACCTAAATCAGGGGGGGAGCAGTACTTC. This encodes CAISVPKSGGEQYF.

In its sample, this clonotype was seen a few times. The chain combines TRBV20-1 with TRBJ1-1; no clear D gene. Trimming left V 3 bases short and J 5 bases short, with 16 bases between. The CDR3 loop spans 14 amino acids. Per the germline V gene, CDR1 is DFQATT and CDR2 is SNEGSKA (reference sequence). CDR3: CSASKSRSGTEAFF. CDR3 coding DNA: TGCAGTGCTAGTAAGTCCCGATCGGGGACTGAAGCTTTCTTT.

The CDR3 region has the DNA TGTGCCAGTAGTATACAGGGAGGGAATCAGCCCCAGCATTTT. Translating gives CASSIQGGNQPQHF. J is TRBJ1-5 and V is TRBV19; a weak D match, TRBD1 (5 bases). Germline V gene sequence: CDR1 LNHDA, CDR2 SQIVND (reference sequence). The CDR3 spans 14 residues. V lost 2 bases, J lost 4 bases, and 9 bases lay in between.

The V call is TRBV20-1, the J call TRBJ2-5, with 9 positions matching TRBD2. Germline V gene data show CDR1 as DFQATT and CDR2 as SNEGSKA (reference sequence). V trimming: 1 base; J trimming: 5 bases; junction bases outside the gene matches: 14. The CDR3 is 17 residues long. DNA of the CDR3: TGCAGTGCTAGAGTTGATGGTAGCGGGGGTTTGAGGGAGACCCAGTACTTC. This sequence encodes CSARVDGSGGLRETQYF.

This clonotype occurred a few times. The rearrangement joins TRBV15 to TRBJ1-6, with 10 bases aligning to TRBD1. Germline values: CDR1 LNHNV, CDR2 YYDKDF (reference sequence). J lost 10 bases, V lost 0 bases, and 3 bases had no gene match. The CDR3 is 15 amino acids. The CDR3 DNA follows: TGTGCCACCAGCAGAGAGGGACAGGGGAGATCACCCCTCCACTTT. It yields the protein CATSREGQGRSPLHF.

The chain couples TRBV7-2 to TRBJ2-7; TRBD2 might be the D (5 bases). CDR1 is SGHTA, CDR2 FQGNSA, per germline. V was trimmed by 5 bases and J by 3 bases, leaving 17 bases between them. CDR3 size: 15 residues. The CDR3 spells CASSQRALGVYEQYF. CDR3 DNA sequence: TGTGCCAGCAGCCAAAGGGCACTAGGCGTCTACGAGCAGTACTTC.

There are a few counts of this clonotype. The CDR3 nucleotides read TGTGCCAGCAGTGACATGTCTTTTGGGACGGAAGAGACCCAGTACTTC. Translation gives CASSDMSFGTEETQYF. The chain carries TRBV25-1 and TRBJ2-5; perhaps D is TRBD1 or TRBD2 (5 bases each). The CDR3 sequence is 16 residues long. With 3 bases removed from V and 3 bases from J, the gap between germline ends came to 17 bases. Germline values: CDR1 MGHDK, CDR2 SYGVNS.